This section outlines one T cell receptor beta chain sequence together with its context. RNA, at 0.5 to 1 ug, was reverse transcribed with random hexamers. TCRdb passed the immunoSEQ multiplex PCR reads through MiXCR, listing each CDR3 protein once. The table lists some 160,000 distinct CDR3 sequences, around 94% of them singletons, with 0.12% in the top ten. This sample was taken from a study of CD8 T cells in Susac syndrome. Sequencing of TCR beta covered CD8+ and CD4+ T cells obtained from blood. The V gene's germline CDR1 is DFQATT and CDR2 SNEGSKA (reference sequence). This CDR3 spans 13 amino acids. The V gene end was trimmed by 5 bases and the J gene end by 4 bases; junction bases not matched to a gene: 6.

Sequenced sample: CD4+ T cells from PBMCs. This receptor was obtained from a human donor with Susac syndrome. The genes are TRBV20-1 and TRBJ1-2; TRBD1 aligns across 8 bases. CDR3 sequence (DNA): TGCAGTGCTGGGCAGGGGGCTGGCTATGGCTACACCTTC. It encodes CSAGQGAGYGYTF.